The rows below give T cell receptor beta chains drawn from one sample of a study of control samples from healthy donors and cancer patients. Only in-frame clones appear in the TCRdb table, and some are missing; sequencing was by immunoSEQ multiplex PCR. The profile covers under 200,000 clones, with 96% appearing a single time and under 1.2% taken by the ten largest. Sequencing was performed on blood. The receptors come from a woman in her twenties or thirties in good health. The CDR3 runs from the conserved cysteine through the conserved F or W. A D gene is named only where the DNA matches it firmly.

V	J	D	DNA	CDR3
TRBV19	TRBJ1-1	.	TGTGCCAGTAGCCAGTCGACCACTGAAGCTTTCTTT	CASSQSTTEAFF
TRBV29-1	TRBJ1-1	.	TGCAGCGCTGTACAGGGAATCTCTTACACTGAAGCTTTCTTT	CSAVQGISYTEAFF
TRBV2	TRBJ2-7	.	TGTGCCAGCAGAGAGGGTCCTTACAGCTCCTACGAGCAGTACTTC	CASREGPYSSYEQYF
TRBV12-3/TRBV12-4	TRBJ1-5	.	TGTGCCAGCAGTTTATCTGGGGGGGGGCCCCAGCATTTT	CASSLSGGGPQHF
TRBV18	TRBJ1-1	.	TGTGCCAGCTCACCAGCATTTACAGGGACCACTGAAGCTTTCTTT	CASSPAFTGTTEAFF
TRBV30	TRBJ1-1	.	TGTGCCTGGAGCGACAGCCCACTAGGTCAGAGCACTGAAGCTTTCTTT	CAWSDSPLGQSTEAFF
TRBV5-4	TRBJ2-3	TRBD2	TGTGCCAGCAGCCTAAGACTAGCTGGGTCGGCAGATACGCAGTATTTT	CASSLRLAGSADTQYF
TRBV5-1	TRBJ1-2	.	TGCGCCAGCAGCTTGGAGGGATCTAACTATGGCTACACCTTC	CASSLEGSNYGYTF
TRBV6-5	TRBJ1-1	.	TGTGCCAGCAGTTACTCGAAGCAGGGAGAAGCTTTCTTT	CASSYSKQGEAFF
TRBV6-4	TRBJ2-2	.	TGTGCCAGCAGTGACTCGATTGACACCGGGGAGCTGTTTTTT	CASSDSIDTGELFF
TRBV2	TRBJ2-5	.	TGTGCCAGCAGTGAAGATGGCAGACCCCAAGAGACCCAGTACTTC	CASSEDGRPQETQYF
TRBV19	TRBJ2-3	TRBD2	TGTGCCAGTAGTATGAGCGGGGGGGCTACAGATACGCAGTATTTT	CASSMSGGATDTQYF
TRBV9	TRBJ1-1	.	TGTGCCAGCAGCGGACGGGGCACTGAAGCTTTCTTT	CASSGRGTEAFF
TRBV9	TRBJ2-1	TRBD2	TGTGCCAGCAGCGACGGGACTAGCGGGATCTTAGGGTACAATGAGCAGTTCTTC	CASSDGTSGILGYNEQFF